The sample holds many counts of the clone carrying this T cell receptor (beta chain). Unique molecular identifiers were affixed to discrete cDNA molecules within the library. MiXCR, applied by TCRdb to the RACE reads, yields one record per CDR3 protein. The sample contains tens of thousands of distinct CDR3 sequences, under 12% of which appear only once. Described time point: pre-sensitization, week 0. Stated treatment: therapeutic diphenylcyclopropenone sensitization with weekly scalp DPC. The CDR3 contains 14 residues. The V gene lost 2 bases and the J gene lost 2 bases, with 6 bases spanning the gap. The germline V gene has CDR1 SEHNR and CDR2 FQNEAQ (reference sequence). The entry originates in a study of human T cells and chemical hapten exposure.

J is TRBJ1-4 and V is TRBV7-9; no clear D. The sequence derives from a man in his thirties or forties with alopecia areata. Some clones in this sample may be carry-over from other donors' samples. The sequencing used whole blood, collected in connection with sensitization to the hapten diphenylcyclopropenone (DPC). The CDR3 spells CASSLFWTNEKLFF. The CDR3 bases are TGTGCCAGCAGCTTATTCTGGACTAATGAAAAACTGTTTTTT.